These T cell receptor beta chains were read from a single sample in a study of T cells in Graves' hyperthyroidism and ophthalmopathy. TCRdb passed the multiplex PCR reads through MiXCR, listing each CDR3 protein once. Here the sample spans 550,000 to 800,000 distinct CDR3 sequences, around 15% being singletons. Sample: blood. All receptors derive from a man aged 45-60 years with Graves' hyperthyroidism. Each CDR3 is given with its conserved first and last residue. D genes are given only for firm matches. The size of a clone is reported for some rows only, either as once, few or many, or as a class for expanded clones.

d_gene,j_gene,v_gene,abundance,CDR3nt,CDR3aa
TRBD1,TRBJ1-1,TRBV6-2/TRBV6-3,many,TGTGCCAGCAGTTTCCAGGGGGTAAACACTGAAGCTTTCTTT,CASSFQGVNTEAFF
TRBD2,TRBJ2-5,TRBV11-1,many,TGTGCCAGCAGCCCCCGACTAGCGGTACAAGAGACCCAGTACTTC,CASSPRLAVQETQYF
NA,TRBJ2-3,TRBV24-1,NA,TGTGCCACCAGTGATTACCTTTCGAGGGACACAGATACGCAGTATTTT,CATSDYLSRDTDTQYF
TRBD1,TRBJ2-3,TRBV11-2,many,TGTGCCAGCAGTCTGGCAGGGGGTACGCAGTATTTT,CASSLAGGTQYF
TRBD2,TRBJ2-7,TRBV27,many,TGTGCCAGCACGAGGACTAGCGGTCCCTACGAGCAGTACTTC,CASTRTSGPYEQYF
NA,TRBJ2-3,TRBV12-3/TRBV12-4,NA,TGTGCCAGCAGTCACAACCCCACAGATACGCAGTATTTT,CASSHNPTDTQYF
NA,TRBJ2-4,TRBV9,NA,TGTGCCAGCAGCCCCGAAGGCGACATGGACCACATTCAGTACTTC,CASSPEGDMDHIQYF
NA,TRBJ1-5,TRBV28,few,TGTGCCAGCAGTTTAAACGCATTCAATCAGCCCCAGCATTTT,CASSLNAFNQPQHF
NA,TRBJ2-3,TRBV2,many,TGTGCCAGCAGTGAAAGATTTCCGGCTACGCAGTATTTT,CASSERFPATQYF
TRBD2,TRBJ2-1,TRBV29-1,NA,TGCAGCGCCAGAGCCTCTAGCGGGAGGGCCTCGGCCCATGAGCAGTTCTTC,CSARASSGRASAHEQFF
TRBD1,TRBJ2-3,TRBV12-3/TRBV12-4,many,TGTGCCAGCAGCCCGGGACAGGGGTACACAGATACGCAGTATTTT,CASSPGQGYTDTQYF
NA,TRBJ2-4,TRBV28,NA,TGTGCCAGCGGGACGGCTTGGGACATTCAGTACTTC,CASGTAWDIQYF
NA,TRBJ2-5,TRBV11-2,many,TGTGCCAGCAGCTTAGATGTGTGTATGGGGGAGACCCAGTACTTC,CASSLDVCMGETQYF
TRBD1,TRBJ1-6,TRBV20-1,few,TGCAGTGCTAGAGATCCCCCTGGGACAGGGTCTGCCTCACCCCTCCACTTT,CSARDPPGTGSASPLHF
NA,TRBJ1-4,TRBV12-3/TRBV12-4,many,TGTGCCAGCAGTTTGGAGGCTGGGGACCATGAAAAACTGTTTTTT,CASSLEAGDHEKLFF
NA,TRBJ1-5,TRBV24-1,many,TGTGCCACCAGTGATACTGACGATAGCAATCAGCCCCAGCATTTT,CATSDTDDSNQPQHF
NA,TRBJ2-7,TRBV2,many,TGTGCCAGCAGTGACCCCCGAGGGGAGCAGTACTTC,CASSDPRGEQYF
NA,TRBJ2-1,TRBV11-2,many,TGTGCCAGCAGTCCCGTCCGGGTACACGGTGAGCAGTTCTTC,CASSPVRVHGEQFF
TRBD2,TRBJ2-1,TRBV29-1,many,TGCAGCGTTGAGACCCGACTAGCGGGAGCCAATGAGCAGTTCTTC,CSVETRLAGANEQFF
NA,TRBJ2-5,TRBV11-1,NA,TGTGCCAGCAGCGCCGGGACACATCAAGAGACCCAGTACTTC,CASSAGTHQETQYF
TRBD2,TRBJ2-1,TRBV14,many,TGTGCCAGCAGCCAGACCGCGGGAGCCTACAATGAGCAGTTCTTC,CASSQTAGAYNEQFF
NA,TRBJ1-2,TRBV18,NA,TGTGCCAGCTCACCAAGGGGGGCAGGCTCTAACTATGGCTACACCTTC,CASSPRGAGSNYGYTF
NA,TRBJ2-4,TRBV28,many,TGTGCCAGCAGTACCCTACAGGTCCGGGAAAACATTCAGTACTTC,CASSTLQVRENIQYF
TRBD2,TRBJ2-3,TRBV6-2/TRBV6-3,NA,TGTGCCAGCAGTTCTGGGACTAGCGGGAGGTTCACAGATACGCAGTATTTT,CASSSGTSGRFTDTQYF
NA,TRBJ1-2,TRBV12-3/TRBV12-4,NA,TGTGCCACCAGTAGCCTGGGGGACAACTATGGCTACACCTTC,CATSSLGDNYGYTF
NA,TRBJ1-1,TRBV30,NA,TGTGCCTGGATGGCCATATATAGTAACACTGAAGCTTTCTTT,CAWMAIYSNTEAFF
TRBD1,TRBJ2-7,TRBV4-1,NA,TGCGCCAGCAGCCAAGATAGGAACAGGGGGGACGAGCAGTACTTC,CASSQDRNRGDEQYF
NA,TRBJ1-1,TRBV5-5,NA,TGTGCCAGCAGCTTGATACAGGAGCCCATGAACACTGAAGCTTTCTTT,CASSLIQEPMNTEAFF
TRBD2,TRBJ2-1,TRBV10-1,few,TGCGCCAGCAGTGACAGCCCAGCGGGAGGGGATGAGCAGTTCTTC,CASSDSPAGGDEQFF
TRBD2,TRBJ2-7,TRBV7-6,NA,TGTGCCAGCAGCTTAGGGGGACTAGCGTCCTACGAGCAGTACTTC,CASSLGGLASYEQYF
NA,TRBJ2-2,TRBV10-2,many,TGCGCCAGCAGTGAGTCGGCGGCCACCGGGGAGCTGTTTTTT,CASSESAATGELFF
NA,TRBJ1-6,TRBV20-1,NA,TGCAGTGCCGAGCCCGGCCTCGGAAATGATTCACCCCTCCACTTT,CSAEPGLGNDSPLHF